The clone carrying this T cell receptor (beta chain) was recorded only once. Its antigen is not known. This sample stems from a study of cytomegalovirus exposure and HLA in healthy donors. Study results and limitations: In vitro work confirmed that a few CMV-associated chains recognize CMV antigens. Generally TCR sequences proved uncommon, though certain public TCRs appeared in numerous donors. According to the study, 150 to 200 TCR beta chains were cytomegalovirus-associated.

The germline V gene has CDR1 MNHNY and CDR2 SVGAGI (reference sequence). J gave up 5 bases and V 0 bases, and 1 base lay outside the gene matches. The CDR3 runs 13 residues. TCRdb keeps only in-frame clones here, not all; method: immunoSEQ multiplex PCR. The repertoire consists of tens of thousands of clones, with under 98% occurring once and the leading ten covering 8.5% to 10%. The source material was PBMCs. The chain has TRBV6-6 and TRBJ2-7; 7 bases line up with TRBD1. This receptor was obtained from a man aged 30 to 45 in good health and CMV-seropositive. CDR3 in amino acids: CASSYSTGNEQYF. In nucleotides, the CDR3 is TGTGCCAGCAGTTACTCGACAGGGAACGAGCAGTACTTC.